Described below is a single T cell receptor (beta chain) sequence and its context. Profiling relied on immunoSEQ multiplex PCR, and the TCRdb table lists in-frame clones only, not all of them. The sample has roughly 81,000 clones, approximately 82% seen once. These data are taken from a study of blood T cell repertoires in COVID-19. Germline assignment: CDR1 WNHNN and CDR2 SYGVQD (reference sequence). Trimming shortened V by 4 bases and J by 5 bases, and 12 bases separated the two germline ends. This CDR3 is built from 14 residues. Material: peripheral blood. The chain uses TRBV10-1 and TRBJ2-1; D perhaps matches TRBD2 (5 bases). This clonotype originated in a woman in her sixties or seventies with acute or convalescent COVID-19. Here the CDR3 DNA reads TGCGCCAGCAGTGCATGGGAGATAGACAATGAGCAGTTCTTC. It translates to CASSAWEIDNEQFF.